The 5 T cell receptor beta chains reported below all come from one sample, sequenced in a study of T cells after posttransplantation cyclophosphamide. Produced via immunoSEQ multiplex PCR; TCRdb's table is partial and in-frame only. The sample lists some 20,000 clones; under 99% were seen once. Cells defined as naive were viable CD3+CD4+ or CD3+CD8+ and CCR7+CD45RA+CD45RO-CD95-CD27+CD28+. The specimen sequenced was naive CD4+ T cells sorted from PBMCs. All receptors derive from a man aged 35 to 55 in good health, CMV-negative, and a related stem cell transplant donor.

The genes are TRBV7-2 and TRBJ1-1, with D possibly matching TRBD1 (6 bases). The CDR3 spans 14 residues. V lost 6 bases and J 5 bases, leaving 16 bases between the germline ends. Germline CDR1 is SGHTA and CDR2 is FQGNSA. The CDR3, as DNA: TGTGCCAGCAGGACGAACAGGGAGGGAACTGAAGCTTTCTTT. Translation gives CASRTNREGTEAFF. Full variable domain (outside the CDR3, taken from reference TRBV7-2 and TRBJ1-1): GAGVSQSPSNKVTEKGKDVELRCDPISGHTALYWYRQSLGQGLEFLIYFQGNSAPDKSGLPSDRFSAERTGGSVSTLTIQRTQQEDSAVYLCASRTNREGTEAFFGQGTRLTVV.

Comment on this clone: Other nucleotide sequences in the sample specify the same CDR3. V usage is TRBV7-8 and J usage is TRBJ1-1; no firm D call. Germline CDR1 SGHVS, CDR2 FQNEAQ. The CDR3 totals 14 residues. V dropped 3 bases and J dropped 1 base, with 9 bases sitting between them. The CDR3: CASSLGGRNTEAFF. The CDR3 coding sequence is TGTGCCAGCAGCTTGGGCGGGAGGAACACTGAAGCTTTCTTT.

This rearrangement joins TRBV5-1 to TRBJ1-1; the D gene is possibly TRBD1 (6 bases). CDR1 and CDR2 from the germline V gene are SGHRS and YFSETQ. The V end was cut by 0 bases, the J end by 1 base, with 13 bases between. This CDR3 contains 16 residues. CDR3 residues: CASSLASGGANTEAFF. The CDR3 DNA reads TGCGCCAGCAGCTTGGCTTCGGGGGGGGCGAACACTGAAGCTTTCTTT.

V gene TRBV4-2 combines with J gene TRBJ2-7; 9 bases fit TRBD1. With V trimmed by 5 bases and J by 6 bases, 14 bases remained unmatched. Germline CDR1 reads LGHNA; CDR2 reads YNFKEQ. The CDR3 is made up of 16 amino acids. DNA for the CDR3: TGTGCCAGCAGCGGGGCGAGCCGGGACAGGGTTGGCGAGCAGTACTTC. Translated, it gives CASSGASRDRVGEQYF.

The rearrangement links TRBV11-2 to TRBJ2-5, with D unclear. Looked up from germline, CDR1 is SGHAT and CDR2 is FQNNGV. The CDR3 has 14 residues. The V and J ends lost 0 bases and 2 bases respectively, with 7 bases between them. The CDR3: CASSLDYSQETQYF. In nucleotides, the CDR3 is TGTGCCAGCAGCTTAGATTACAGTCAAGAGACCCAGTACTTC.